A selection of T cell receptor beta chains follows, all from one sample in a study of blood T cells in healthy people across ages. TCRdb re-called the 5' RACE reads through MiXCR, storing one row per CDR3 protein. This sample has more than 550,000 distinct CDR3 sequences; about a fifth occur once, and the top ten carry about 22%. Sequences were obtained from blood. The receptor source for this set is a man aged 65 to 85 in good health. Each CDR3 is given with its conserved first and last residue. D genes are given only for firm matches. Expanded clones get a size class; other rows say once, few or many, or leave the size out.

clone size,D gene,J gene,V gene,CDR3 DNA,CDR3 protein
few,TRBD2,TRBJ2-5,TRBV7-2,TGTGCCAGCAGCTTAGCGCGTCTAGCGGGAGTGGAGACCCAGTACTTC,CASSLARLAGVETQYF
NA,NA,TRBJ1-2,TRBV6-1,TGTGCCAGCAGTGAATCTCACAGTAACTATGGCTACACCTTC,CASSESHSNYGYTF
NA,TRBD1,TRBJ1-1,TRBV6-6,TGTGCCAGCAGAGTACAGGGGTATGCCACTGAAGCTTTCTTT,CASRVQGYATEAFF
NA,NA,TRBJ1-2,TRBV7-9,TGTGCCAGCAGCCCTCCGGCGGACAGCTATGGCTACACCTTC,CASSPPADSYGYTF
NA,NA,TRBJ2-3,TRBV12-3/TRBV12-4,TGTGCCAGCAGAGTCCGGGGGACAGATACGCAGTATTTT,CASRVRGTDTQYF
NA,NA,TRBJ2-1,TRBV12-3/TRBV12-4,TGTGCCAGCAGTTTATGGAGGCCCTCGACACTAGAGCAGTTCTTC,CASSLWRPSTLEQFF
NA,NA,TRBJ2-3,TRBV10-3,TGTGCCGTCCGGCTTTCTAGCACAGATACGCAGTATTTT,CAVRLSSTDTQYF
few,NA,TRBJ2-3,TRBV7-7,TGTGCCAGCAGCTCCAGCCCGGACCCCACAGATACGCAGTATTTT,CASSSSPDPTDTQYF
few,NA,TRBJ2-3,TRBV19,TGTGCCAGTAGTATGCGGGCCTTAGACACAGATACGCAGTATTTT,CASSMRALDTDTQYF
NA,NA,TRBJ1-2,TRBV29-1,TGCAGCGTTAAGATCGGTTGGGTGCGCGGCTACACCTTC,CSVKIGWVRGYTF
NA,NA,TRBJ2-5,TRBV20-1,TGCAGTGCTATGTTACTAAGCACTGAGCAGTACTTC,CSAMLLSTEQYF
few,TRBD1,TRBJ1-2,TRBV6-1,TGTGCCAGCAGTACACAGGGGTCCCGCGGGTTATCGTATGGCTACACCTTC,CASSTQGSRGLSYGYTF
few,TRBD2,TRBJ2-2,TRBV7-2,TGTGCCAGCAGCGAACTGACTAGCCTTAACACCGGGGAGCTGTTTTTT,CASSELTSLNTGELFF
few,NA,TRBJ2-3,TRBV12-3/TRBV12-4,TGTGCCAGCAGTATCAGGGTATCGGATACGCAGTATTTT,CASSIRVSDTQYF
many,NA,TRBJ2-5,TRBV7-9,TGTGCCAGCAGCTTATCGGCCAGTCAAGAGACCCAGTACTTC,CASSLSASQETQYF
few,TRBD1,TRBJ1-2,TRBV7-2,TGTGCCAGCAGCTTAGCGACAGGGCCAGGGGGATTGGGAGGCTACACCTTC,CASSLATGPGGLGGYTF
NA,TRBD1,TRBJ1-1,TRBV20-1,TGCAGTGCTAGGAACAGGGGGCCGGGCACTGAAGCTTTCTTT,CSARNRGPGTEAFF
few,NA,TRBJ1-3,TRBV4-3,TGCGCCAGCAGCCGGAGATTGGAGTCTGGAAACACCATATATTTT,CASSRRLESGNTIYF
NA,TRBD1,TRBJ1-5,TRBV2,TGTGCCAGCAAGGGACAGGGTCCTAGCAATCAGCCCCAGCATTTT,CASKGQGPSNQPQHF
few,NA,TRBJ2-5,TRBV12-3/TRBV12-4,TGTGCCAGCAGACATACCGGGGGAGGAGAGACCCAGTACTTC,CASRHTGGGETQYF
NA,NA,TRBJ1-5,TRBV12-3/TRBV12-4,TGTGCCAGCGGTTTCGGGGAGAGCAATCAGCCCCAGCATTTT,CASGFGESNQPQHF
many,NA,TRBJ2-1,TRBV29-1,TGCAGCGTTGAAAGGGGATACCTGGACAATGAGCAGTTCTTC,CSVERGYLDNEQFF
few,NA,TRBJ2-7,TRBV5-1,TGCGCCAGCAGCTTGGTGGCTATTGTGGGGGTCAGGTCCTACGAGCAGTACTTC,CASSLVAIVGVRSYEQYF
few,TRBD2,TRBJ2-7,TRBV4-1,TGCGCCAGCAGCCAAGATTTGGCTAGCGGGGGCCGGGACGAGCAGTACTTC,CASSQDLASGGRDEQYF
few,TRBD1,TRBJ2-5,TRBV12-3/TRBV12-4,TGTGCCAGCAGTTTAGGGACAGGAATCGGGGAGACCCAGTACTTC,CASSLGTGIGETQYF
few,TRBD2,TRBJ2-2,TRBV6-6,TGTGCCAGCAGTTTGGGACTAGCGGGAGGTACCGGGGAGCTGTTTTTT,CASSLGLAGGTGELFF
few,NA,TRBJ2-1,TRBV29-1,TGCAGCGTTGAGCAGGGGGGATTGCAGTTCTTC,CSVEQGGLQFF
NA,TRBD1,TRBJ1-2,TRBV3-1,TGTGCCAGCAGCCCCAGCGTAGGGGACAGGGGACAATACTATGGCTACACCTTC,CASSPSVGDRGQYYGYTF
NA,NA,TRBJ2-7,TRBV10-1,TGCGCCAGCAGTGAGTCCCAATCCTACGAGCAGTACTTC,CASSESQSYEQYF
few,TRBD1,TRBJ2-5,TRBV5-1,TGCGCCAGCAGCTTGGACCCGGGACAGACGAAGACCCAGTACTTC,CASSLDPGQTKTQYF
NA,NA,TRBJ2-3,TRBV5-5,TGTGCCAGCAGCCCCCCCCCCACCGGGTACAGCACAGATACGCAGTATTTT,CASSPPPTGYSTDTQYF